This T cell receptor (beta chain) originates from a study of cytotoxic CD8 clonotypes in ibrutinib-treated CLL. CDR3 length equals 16 residues. J lost 7 bases, V lost 1 base, and 4 bases had no gene match. The germline V gene has CDR1 LNHNV and CDR2 YYDKDF (reference sequence). Sequencing used immunoSEQ multiplex PCR; TCRdb keeps in-frame clones, though not all of them. The top ten hold about 5.8% of the sample, which has fewer than 300,000 clones, about 72% seen once. The chain couples TRBV15 to TRBJ2-1; TRBD2 aligns across 13 bases. The TCR was taken from a human donor with chronic lymphocytic leukemia. The sequencing here drew on PBMCs, taken at disease progression, from a patient treated with ibrutinib. The CDR3 DNA is TGTGCCACCAGCAGAGTCGGACTAGCGGGAGTTAATGAGCAGTTCTTC. Protein product: CATSRVGLAGVNEQFF.